This paragraph reports one T cell receptor (beta chain). Original processing methods: Estimation of nucleated cell counts was performed using reference gene primer amplification. Clones were sequenced by immunoSEQ multiplex PCR, and TCRdb holds only the in-frame ones, with some missing. The DNA gave D and trimming, while V, J and clone size come from that table. The table shows 99,000 or so clones, with about 91% occurring only once. The data were taken from a study of blood T cell repertoires in COVID-19. Study-wide background: COVID-19 samples from acute and convalescent phases originated in the United States, Italy and Spain. PBMCs, B-cell-depleted T cells, or T cells provided the cDNA or gDNA that made up the material.

Germline CDR1 is SGHRS and CDR2 is YFSETQ. The CDR3 runs 16 residues. Trimming shortened V by 9 bases and J by 3 bases, and 25 bases separated the two germline ends. This sequence originates from a human donor in a cohort sampled during active COVID-19. This chain links TRBV5-1 with TRBJ2-7, with TRBD2 as a possible D gene (6 bases). The sequencing input was peripheral blood. The CDR3 sequence: CATPGGARGVGYEQYF. The CDR3 region has the DNA TGCGCCACTCCCGGCGGGGCTCGAGGAGTGGGCTACGAGCAGTACTTC.